The 30 T cell receptor beta chains listed next were all sequenced from one sample in a study of control samples from healthy donors and cancer patients. Here immunoSEQ multiplex PCR was the method, and the copy in TCRdb shows in-frame clones only, minus some. Here the sample spans approximately 44,000 clones, roughly 77% being singletons. Sequenced input: formalin-fixed, paraffin-embedded tissue. The receptor source for this set is a male donor with melanoma.

This clone was found many times. This chain joins TRBV5-1 and TRBJ1-1; TRBD1 matches 8 bases. Germline V lookup: CDR1 SGHRS, CDR2 YFSETQ. The CDR3 is 14 amino acids. The V gene end was trimmed by 5 bases and the J gene end by 3 bases; junction bases not matched to a gene: 6. CDR3 bases: TGCGCCAGCAGTTCCGACAGGGGACACACTGAAGCTTTCTTT. Encoded protein: CASSSDRGHTEAFF. Based on the CDR3 plus reference TRBV5-1 and TRBJ1-1, the full variable domain is KAGVTQTPRYLIKTRGQQVTLSCSPISGHRSVSWYQQTPGQGLQFLFEYFSETQRNKGNFPGRFSGRQFSNSRSEMNVSTLELGDSALYLCASSSDRGHTEAFFGQGTRLTVV.

Details on this clone: Other nucleotide sequences from this sample produce the same CDR3. The chain joins TRBV11-2 to TRBJ2-7, with TRBD2 as a possible D gene (5 bases). CDR1 SGHAT and CDR2 FQNNGV come from the germline V gene. This CDR3 is 12 amino acids long. V dropped 5 bases and J dropped 6 bases, with 11 bases sitting between them. CDR3 bases: TGTGCCAGCAGCCCCACGGGGTTCGAGCAGTACTTC. It is translated as CASSPTGFEQYF.

On this clone itself: Other DNA sequences of this sample code for an identical CDR3. The V gene is TRBV18, the J gene TRBJ1-5; 8 nucleotides align to TRBD1. From germline, CDR1 is KGHSH and CDR2 LQKENI. V lost 2 bases and J lost 7; bases outside the gene matches: 4. The CDR3 spans 14 residues. The CDR3 nucleotides read TGTGCCAGCTCACCAGGACAGGGAGAGCAGCCCCAGCATTTT. Its translation is CASSPGQGEQPQHF.

In DNA form, the CDR3 reads TGTGCCAGCAGCTTCATCTCAGGGGCTGAGCAGTTCTTC. The encoded protein is CASSFISGAEQFF. The chain links TRBV5-4 to TRBJ2-1; tentatively, D is TRBD1 (6 bases). Germline V lookup: CDR1 SGHNT, CDR2 YYREEE (reference sequence). V lost 2 bases to trimming and J lost 9 bases, with 12 bases between them. The CDR3 is 13 amino acids.

This clone was counted only a few times. The gene calls are TRBV28 and TRBJ2-2; tentative D call: TRBD1 (5 bases). Looked up from germline, CDR1 is MDHEN and CDR2 is SYDVKM. This CDR3 region has 16 residues. The ends were cut back, 3 bases at V and 4 bases at J, with 15 bases in the middle. The CDR3 sequence is CASSFQGAYLTGELFF. Written as DNA, the CDR3 is TGTGCCAGCAGTTTCCAAGGGGCCTACCTCACCGGGGAGCTGTTTTTT.

The count of this clone is one. The chain carries TRBV12-3 or TRBV12-4 and TRBJ1-1, with 9 bases identical to TRBD1. The CDR3 is 13 residues long. Losses at the gene ends were 8 bases for V and 5 bases for J; bases not matched to a gene: 6. This CDR3 reads CASGTDRGTEAFF. CDR3 in DNA: TGTGCCAGCGGCACGGACAGGGGAACTGAAGCTTTCTTT.

In its sample, this clone was seen a few times. The rearrangement links TRBV19 to TRBJ2-1; 9 bases line up with TRBD2. Germline values: CDR1 LNHDA, CDR2 SQIVND (reference sequence). With 5 bases clipped from V and 4 bases from J, the junction kept 9 bases outside the gene matches. The CDR3 is 16 amino acids. In DNA form, the CDR3 reads TGTGCCAGTAGTTCGAGATCGGCGGGGGGGTACAATGAGCAGTTCTTC. Translation gives CASSSRSAGGYNEQFF.

The chain links TRBV5-1 to TRBJ1-2, with D unclear. CDR1 and CDR2 from the germline V gene are SGHRS and YFSETQ. The V gene lost 0 bases and the J gene lost 0 bases, with 3 bases spanning the gap. This CDR3 comprises 13 residues. The CDR3 here is CASSLGANYGYTF. DNA of the CDR3: TGCGCCAGCAGCTTGGGAGCTAACTATGGCTACACCTTC.

The CDR3 DNA reads as TGCAGCGTGGGTGGTGGAGCGGGAGAGCAGTACTTC. Encoded protein: CSVGGGAGEQYF. The chain has TRBV29-1 and TRBJ2-7; TRBD2 matches at 7 bases. V was clipped by 6 bases and J by 7 bases; unmatched bases: 9. CDR3 length: 12 residues. Germline V gives CDR1 SQVTM, CDR2 ANQGSEA.

The genes are TRBV2 and TRBJ1-2; weak D call: TRBD1 (5 bases). CDR1 and CDR2 (germline): SNHLY, FYNNEI. CDR3 length: 14 residues. V lost 10 bases and J 1 base, leaving 16 bases between the germline ends. CDR3 nucleotide sequence: TGTGCCATTGCAAAGTGGGACCATAACTATGGCTACACCTTC. Translated: CAIAKWDHNYGYTF.

This clone was observed a handful of times. The CDR3: CASSLAPGNNEQFF. The CDR3 DNA sequence: TGTGCCAGCAGCTTAGCCCCGGGGAACAATGAGCAGTTCTTC. This chain connects TRBV11-3 to TRBJ2-1; TRBD2 might be the D (5 bases). This CDR3 has 14 residues. The V gene's germline CDR1 is SGHNT and CDR2 YENEEA. With 1 base removed from V and 5 bases from J, the gap between germline ends came to 9 bases.

The V call is TRBV5-1, the J call TRBJ1-1; D call uncertain. The CDR3 is made up of 13 amino acids. Trimming took off 0 bases at V and 5 bases at J, with 8 bases between the two ends. CDR1 and CDR2 (germline): SGHRS, YFSETQ. The CDR3 loop reads CASSLAPVTEAFF. CDR3 nucleotides: TGCGCCAGCAGCTTGGCACCAGTAACTGAAGCTTTCTTT.

As to this clone: This same CDR3 is encoded by further DNA sequences in the sample. This sequence joins TRBV28 and TRBJ2-7; no firm D call. Germline assignment: CDR1 MDHEN and CDR2 SYDVKM. Trimming took 6 bases from V and 3 from J, leaving 6 bases between them. This CDR3 spans 11 amino acids. The CDR3 DNA is TGTGCCAGCAGCCGGAACTACGAGCAGTACTTC. Protein: CASSRNYEQYF.

The chain has TRBV3-1 (or the pseudogene TRBV3-2) and TRBJ2-7; weak D call: TRBD2 (5 bases). The CDR3 length is 14 residues. V was shortened by 4 bases and J by 1 base, with 11 bases between the two germline ends. The germline gives CDR1 LGHDT, CDR2 YNNKEL (reference sequence). In DNA form, the CDR3 reads TGTGCCAGCAGCCCGGGAAGACGGTCCTACGAGCAGTACTTC. Its translation is CASSPGRRSYEQYF.

In this sample, this clone turned up a few times. The chain has TRBV2 and TRBJ2-6; no clear D gene. The CDR3 totals 14 residues. The germline V and J ends were trimmed by 8 bases and 0 bases, with 8 bases remaining between them. Germline V gene sequence: CDR1 SNHLY, CDR2 FYNNEI. This CDR3 is CASLPSSGANVLTF. CDR3 nucleotides: TGTGCCAGCTTACCCTCCTCTGGGGCCAACGTCCTGACTTTC.

This chain uses TRBV11-2 with TRBJ1-1, with a possible D match to TRBD1 (6 bases). Germline V gene data show CDR1 as SGHAT and CDR2 as FQNNGV. The CDR3 loop spans 15 amino acids. V was shortened by 2 bases and J by 10 bases, with 20 bases between the two germline ends. The chain's CDR3 is CASSLSATGVTGAFF. DNA for the CDR3: TGTGCCAGCAGCTTAAGTGCGACAGGAGTAACAGGAGCTTTCTTT.

This chain joins TRBV14 and TRBJ1-1, with D possibly matching TRBD1 (6 bases). The CDR3 extends over 12 amino acids. Trimming shortened V by 4 bases and J by 11 bases, and 14 bases separated the two germline ends. The germline gives CDR1 SGHDN, CDR2 FVKESK. The CDR3 sequence: CASSLMTGAAFF. CDR3 sequence (DNA): TGTGCCAGCAGCCTCATGACAGGAGCGGCTTTCTTT. The entire variable domain, with the rest obtained from reference TRBV14 and TRBJ1-1, is as follows: EAGVTQFPSHSVIEKGQTVTLRCDPISGHDNLYWYRRVMGKEIKFLLHFVKESKQDESGMPNNRFLAERTGGTYSTLKVQPAELEDSGVYFCASSLMTGAAFFGQGTRLTVV.

The genes are TRBV9 and TRBJ2-1; D not certain. The germline V gene has CDR1 SGDLS and CDR2 YYNGEE. Trimming stripped 2 bases from V and 6 bases from J, with 12 bases between. This CDR3 has 14 amino acids. The CDR3 coding sequence is TGTGCCAGCAGCGTTGAAGGATTTCGCAATGAGCAGTTCTTC. The encoded protein is CASSVEGFRNEQFF.

The gene calls are TRBV23-1 and TRBJ2-5; D assignment may be TRBD1 or TRBD2 (5 bases each). TRBV23-1 is recorded as an ORF, its role being uncertain. CDR3 length: 14 amino acids. Trimming shortened V by 7 bases and J by 4 bases, and 16 bases separated the two germline ends. CDR3 DNA sequence: TGCGCCAGCAAGCGGCAGGGCAATGGAGAGACCCAGTACTTC. Residues: CASKRQGNGETQYF.

This chain connects TRBV20-1 to TRBJ2-1, with D tentatively TRBD1 (5 bases). With 2 bases removed from V and 7 bases from J, the gap between germline ends came to 6 bases. The germline CDR1 and CDR2 sequences are DFQATT and SNEGSKA (reference sequence). This CDR3 is 11 amino acids long. The CDR3 spells CSARRGNEQFF. CDR3 DNA sequence: TGCAGTGCTAGAAGGGGTAATGAGCAGTTCTTC.

This clone has just a few counts. The V and J genes are TRBV19 and TRBJ1-2; D remains unclear. The CDR3 is 12 residues long. Germline V gene sequence: CDR1 LNHDA, CDR2 SQIVND (reference sequence). V gave up 4 bases and J gave up 4 bases, with 7 bases separating them. The CDR3 DNA reads TGTGCCAGTAGTACGGCAGGCTATGGCTACACCTTC. Encoded protein: CASSTAGYGYTF.

The CDR3 bases are TGTGCCAGCAGTCCCTGGACAGCTAACTATGGCTACACCTTC. It yields the protein CASSPWTANYGYTF. V gene TRBV28 combines with J gene TRBJ1-2; D may be TRBD1 (6 bases). The CDR3 has 14 residues. Germline values: CDR1 MDHEN, CDR2 SYDVKM. Trimming shortened V by 5 bases and J by 0 bases, and 10 bases separated the two germline ends.

The V and J genes are TRBV6-5 and TRBJ2-5; TRBD2 is a possible D gene (6 bases). This CDR3 is built from 13 residues. The V end lost 7 bases, the J end lost 13 bases, and 22 bases lay between the germline ends. CDR1 and CDR2 from the germline V gene are MNHEY and SVGAGI. As DNA, the CDR3 is TGTGCCAGCACGGTGGGGTCCGCGGGACTGCCGTACTTC. Protein: CASTVGSAGLPYF.

The chain combines TRBV3-1 (or the pseudogene TRBV3-2) with TRBJ2-3, with D possibly matching TRBD2 (5 bases). The V gene's germline CDR1 is LGHDT and CDR2 YNNKEL (reference sequence). Between the trimmed V and J ends, which lost 4 bases and 6 bases, there was a span of 11 bases. The CDR3 is 13 amino acids. CDR3 sequence (DNA): TGTGCCAGCAGCCCCCTCGAGGGCGATACGCAGTATTTT. Translation: CASSPLEGDTQYF.

By proportion, this clone is medium-sized. In DNA form, the CDR3 reads TGTGCCAGCAGTTACTCGGGACCGGGGCGAAAACTGTTTTTT. Amino acids: CASSYSGPGRKLFF. The chain recombines TRBV6-5 with TRBJ1-4; a weak D match, TRBD1 (5 bases). The germline V and J ends were trimmed by 0 bases and 10 bases, with 12 bases remaining between them. From germline, CDR1 is MNHEY and CDR2 SVGAGI. The CDR3 runs to 14 residues.

The V call is TRBV30, the J call TRBJ2-7, with D possibly TRBD2 on 7 matching bases. Trimming left V 1 base short and J 2 bases short, with 18 bases between. Germline V gene lookup returns CDR1 GTSNPN and CDR2 SVGIG (reference sequence). This CDR3 is built from 16 residues. CDR3 in DNA: TGTGCCTGGAGTGAAGCGGGTCGAGGGGGGGCCTACGAGCAGTACTTC. This encodes CAWSEAGRGGAYEQYF.

The chain couples TRBV29-1 to TRBJ1-2, with D possibly being TRBD1 (5 bases). Germline V gene data show CDR1 as SQVTM and CDR2 as ANQGSEA. The CDR3 contains 14 residues. Trimming pared 6 bases from V and 5 bases from J, leaving 19 bases between. The CDR3 DNA sequence: TGCAGCGTATCCGGGACCACCGAACTATATGGCTACACCTTC. This encodes CSVSGTTELYGYTF. The variable domain in full, completed from reference TRBV29-1 and TRBJ1-2, reads SAVISQKPSRDICQRGTSLTIQCQVDSQVTMMFWYRQQPGQSLTLIATANQGSEATYESGFVIDKFPISRPNLTFSTLTVSNMSPEDSSIYLCSVSGTTELYGYTFGSGTRLTVV.

J is TRBJ2-3 and V is TRBV6-4; D may be TRBD2 (7 bases). Germline V lookup: CDR1 MRHNA, CDR2 SNTAGT. CDR3 length: 13 amino acids. V lost 0 bases to trimming and J lost 9 bases, with 10 bases between them. CDR3 DNA sequence: TGTGCCAGCAGTGACTCGAGGGGGGGAACGCAGTATTTT. Amino acids: CASSDSRGGTQYF.

V and J are TRBV25-1 and TRBJ1-1; 7 bases match TRBD1. CDR1 is MGHDK and CDR2 is SYGVNS in the germline V gene. J gave up 5 bases and V 4 bases, and 1 base lay outside the gene matches. The CDR3 runs 12 residues. The CDR3 DNA reads as TGTGCCAGCAGTGCAGGGGGTACTGAAGCTTTCTTT. Its translation: CASSAGGTEAFF. Looking up the rest from reference TRBV25-1 and TRBJ1-1 gives the full variable domain: EADIYQTPRYLVIGTGKKITLECSQTMGHDKMYWYQQDPGMELHLIHYSYGVNSTEKGDLSSESTVSRIRTEHFPLTLESARPSHTSQYLCASSAGGTEAFFGQGTRLTVV.

This sequence joins TRBV12-3 or TRBV12-4 and TRBJ1-3; D unresolved. The CDR3 contains 13 residues. V gave up 3 bases and J gave up 0 bases, with 3 bases separating them. The CDR3 region is CASSLLSGNTIYF. DNA for the CDR3: TGTGCCAGCAGTTTGCTCTCTGGAAACACCATATATTTT.